Presented here are 8 T cell receptor beta chains from one specimen sequenced in a study of shared clonotypes between healthy human individuals. Using immunoSEQ multiplex PCR, the repertoire was profiled, and TCRdb retains in-frame clones only, with some absent. The repertoire includes about a million clones, about 75% of them detected once, and 1.2% to 1.5% sits in the top ten. The sequencing sample was made of memory CD4+ T cells sorted from blood. Subset given: CD45RA-negative fraction. Receptors originate from a man aged 18 to 29 in good health.

This sequence joins TRBV30 and TRBJ1-1; weak D call: TRBD1 (5 bases). Per germline, CDR1 GTSNPN and CDR2 SVGIG (reference sequence). The ends were cut back, 7 bases at V and 0 bases at J, with 12 bases in the middle. This CDR3 is built from 13 residues. The CDR3 sequence: CALGRGMNTEAFF. The DNA for the CDR3 is TGTGCCTTAGGACGGGGCATGAACACTGAAGCTTTCTTT.

The rearrangement uses TRBV19 and TRBJ1-1, with TRBD1 matching 9 bases. J gave up 1 base and V 8 bases, and 14 bases lay outside the gene matches. The CDR3 has 17 residues. Germline V gives CDR1 LNHDA, CDR2 SQIVND (reference sequence). The CDR3 DNA reads TGTGCCAGTGCATCCCCCCCCGGACAGGGGTGGAACACTGAAGCTTTCTTT. Its translation: CASASPPGQGWNTEAFF.

The V and J genes are TRBV18 and TRBJ1-3; D is perhaps TRBD1 (6 bases). Trimming cost V 3 bases and J 3 bases, with 12 bases left between them. This CDR3 comprises 15 residues. Germline CDR1 reads KGHSH; CDR2 reads LQKENI. The CDR3 DNA is TGTGCCAGCTCACCGGCGGGGGCGCTTGGAAACACCATATATTTT. Encoded protein: CASSPAGALGNTIYF.

This sequence joins TRBV5-8 and TRBJ2-1, with D perhaps TRBD1 (5 bases). V shed 3 bases and J shed 3 bases, with 13 bases lying between them. The germline CDR1 and CDR2 sequences are SGHTS and YDEGEE. CDR3 length: 15 residues. The CDR3 sequence is CASSSGKGNYNEQFF. In DNA, the CDR3 is TGTGCCAGCAGCTCGGGTAAGGGGAACTACAATGAGCAGTTCTTC.

This chain joins TRBV5-5 and TRBJ1-5; TRBD1 might be the D (6 bases). Germline V CDR1 and CDR2: SGHKS, YYEKEE (reference sequence). CDR3 length: 14 residues. V lost 4 bases and J 7 bases, leaving 15 bases between the germline ends. This CDR3 reads CASSPGAGDQPQHF. CDR3 coding DNA: TGTGCCAGCAGCCCTGGGGCAGGGGACCAGCCCCAGCATTTT.

Details on this clone: Other DNA sequences in the sample encode the same CDR3. V is TRBV19 and J is TRBJ2-6; D remains ambiguous. This CDR3 has 13 residues. Germline assignment: CDR1 LNHDA and CDR2 SQIVND (reference sequence). Trimming took off 5 bases at V and 0 bases at J, with 2 bases between the two ends. The CDR3 region is CASSRSGANVLTF. As DNA, the CDR3 is TGTGCCAGTAGTCGCTCTGGGGCCAACGTCCTGACTTTC.

The chain has TRBV19 and TRBJ2-1; 11 bases agree with TRBD1. After removal of 9 bases from V and 4 bases from J, the junction contained 5 bases not matched to a gene. The CDR3 runs 14 residues. Germline V gene sequence: CDR1 LNHDA, CDR2 SQIVND (reference sequence). The CDR3 DNA sequence: TGTGCCAGCGGGACAGGGGGTACGTACAATGAGCAGTTCTTC. It specifies CASGTGGTYNEQFF.

This rearrangement joins TRBV9 to TRBJ2-2, with D unclear. Trimming pared 0 bases from V and 8 bases from J, leaving 14 bases between. The CDR3 is 15 amino acids. Germline V gene sequence: CDR1 SGDLS, CDR2 YYNGEE. The CDR3 loop reads CASSVDGGAIGELFF. Here the CDR3 DNA reads TGTGCCAGCAGCGTAGACGGCGGAGCCATAGGGGAGCTGTTTTTT.